Each of the 15 T cell receptor beta chains below was sequenced from the same sample in a study of sequential checkpoint blockade in melanoma. This sample's treatment: randomized to nivolumab then ipilimumab (arm A) or the reverse (arm B). Clones were read by immunoSEQ multiplex PCR, and TCRdb kept only the in-frame ones, dropping some. Seen here are just over 15,000 clones, over 75% observed once, and the top ten hold about 32%. The input for sequencing was CD8+ T cells sorted from blood (inferred from file names), taken from a patient given nivolumab and ipilimumab in sequence. These receptors all come from a human donor with melanoma.

The rearrangement links TRBV19 to TRBJ1-1; weak D call: TRBD1 (5 bases). The ends were cut back, 6 bases at V and 7 bases at J, with 21 bases in the middle. The CDR3 is made up of 15 amino acids. Germline CDR1 and CDR2: LNHDA and SQIVND (reference sequence). The CDR3 here is CASRRKDTDGGEAFF. The CDR3 DNA follows: TGTGCCAGTAGACGGAAGGACACCGACGGGGGTGAAGCTTTCTTT.

The V gene is TRBV10-1, the J gene TRBJ2-1; a possible D gene is TRBD1 (7 bases). Germline V gene data show CDR1 as WNHNN and CDR2 as SYGVQD (reference sequence). V lost 4 bases, J lost 8 bases, and 12 bases lay in between. The length of the CDR3 is 13 residues. Here the CDR3 reads CASSVGQRDEQFF. In DNA, the CDR3 is TGCGCCAGCAGTGTGGGACAGCGGGATGAGCAGTTCTTC.

The J gene is TRBJ2-1, the V gene TRBV19; tentative D call: TRBD1 (5 bases). Trimming shortened V by 4 bases and J by 1 base, and 17 bases separated the two germline ends. Germline V gene lookup returns CDR1 LNHDA and CDR2 SQIVND (reference sequence). This CDR3 contains 17 residues. As DNA, the CDR3 is TGTGCCAGTAGTACCCCGATGGGGCGGCCGTCCTACAATGAGCAGTTCTTC. Its protein is CASSTPMGRPSYNEQFF.

The chain carries TRBV6-1 and TRBJ2-7, with 7 bases lining up with TRBD2. Germline values: CDR1 MNHNS, CDR2 SASEGT. J gave up 1 base and V 8 bases, and 11 bases lay outside the gene matches. There are 15 residues in the CDR3. The DNA for the CDR3 is TGTGCCAGCGCTCAGGGACCGGGAGGATCCTACGAGCAGTACTTC. It codes for CASAQGPGGSYEQYF.

The chain is built from TRBV23-1 and TRBJ2-1; 7 nucleotides line up with TRBD1. TRBV23-1 is an ORF for which the function is uncertain. J gave up 5 bases and V 3 bases, and 7 bases lay outside the gene matches. CDR3 length equals 15 residues. As DNA, the CDR3 is TGCGCCAGCAGTCAGATGGGGACAGAGCACAATGAGCAGTTCTTC. Encoded protein: CASSQMGTEHNEQFF.

This clone was seen a single time. Here the CDR3 reads CASSSGTGISYNEQFF. The CDR3 coding sequence is TGTGCCAGCAGCTCTGGGACAGGAATCTCCTACAATGAGCAGTTCTTC. The chain is built from TRBV5-6 and TRBJ2-1; the match to TRBD1 covers 8 bases. Germline V gene lookup returns CDR1 SGHDT and CDR2 YYEEEE. With 3 bases clipped from V and 0 bases from J, the junction kept 5 bases outside the gene matches. The CDR3 length is 16 residues. Together with reference TRBV5-6 and TRBJ2-1, the CDR3 gives the full variable domain: DAGVTQSPTHLIKTRGQQVTLRCSPKSGHDTVSWYQQALGQGPQFIFQYYEEEERQRGNFPDRFSGHQFPNYSSELNVNALLLGDSALYLCASSSGTGISYNEQFFGPGTRLTVL.

By frequency in the sample, this clone is medium-sized. This chain uses TRBV4-1 with TRBJ2-7; D is unclear. Germline V CDR1 and CDR2: MGHRA, YSYEKL. Trimming shortened V by 4 bases and J by 4 bases, and 17 bases separated the two germline ends. The CDR3 length is 15 residues. This chain's CDR3 is CASSLLFSTRYEQYF. CDR3 DNA sequence: TGCGCCAGCAGCCTCCTTTTTAGTACCAGGTACGAGCAGTACTTC.

The V gene is TRBV2, the J gene TRBJ2-2; 11 positions agree with TRBD2. The ends lost 1 base at V and 5 bases at J; junction bases unmatched: 12. CDR1 is SNHLY, CDR2 FYNNEI, per germline. This CDR3 has 19 residues. Here the CDR3 DNA reads TGTGCCAGCAGTGAAGTGCCGACTAGCGGGGTGGTTGGGACCGGGGAGCTGTTTTTT. Its translation: CASSEVPTSGVVGTGELFF.

The chain has TRBV19 and TRBJ1-5; no clear D gene. Trimming took 2 bases from V and 0 from J, leaving 8 bases between them. Germline assignment: CDR1 LNHDA and CDR2 SQIVND (reference sequence). The CDR3 totals 15 residues. The CDR3: CASSINGDSNQPQHF. For the CDR3, the DNA is TGTGCCAGTAGTATAAACGGGGATAGCAATCAGCCCCAGCATTTT.

The chain combines TRBV19 with TRBJ2-5, with 9 bases aligning to TRBD2. The CDR3 is 17 amino acids. Per germline, CDR1 LNHDA and CDR2 SQIVND (reference sequence). After removal of 3 bases from V and 5 bases from J, the junction contained 13 bases not matched to a gene. The CDR3 DNA sequence: TGTGCCAGTAGTATCCCGGGGGTAGCGGGGGATTTGGAGACCCAGTACTTC. It encodes CASSIPGVAGDLETQYF.

The chain employs TRBV27 and TRBJ2-1; 8 positions match TRBD1. The trim removed 2 bases at V and 6 bases at J, leaving 9 bases unmatched. Germline-derived CDR1 and CDR2 are MNHEY and SMNVEV (reference sequence). There are 16 residues in the CDR3. CDR3: CASSLGQGAPGNEQFF. CDR3 coding DNA: TGTGCCAGCAGTTTAGGTCAGGGGGCGCCGGGCAATGAGCAGTTCTTC.

The chain employs TRBV7-2 and TRBJ2-5; D gene unclear. The DNA end is a closer match to TRBJ2-7, so the J assignment may be wrong. The CDR3 sequence is 11 residues long. Germline V lookup: CDR1 SGHTA, CDR2 FQGNSA. The DNA for the CDR3 is TGTGCCAGCAGCGAGTTCTACGAGCAGTACTTC. This translates into CASSEFYEQYF.

This clone was seen only a few times. The CDR3, as DNA: TGTGCCAGTAGCCCGGACACTAGCGGGAACTCCTACAATGAGCAGTTCTTC. Translating it yields CASSPDTSGNSYNEQFF. V gene TRBV19 combines with J gene TRBJ2-1; 10 bases fit TRBD2. V gave up 6 bases and J gave up 0 bases; unmatched junction bases: 8. There are 17 residues in the CDR3. From germline, CDR1 is LNHDA and CDR2 SQIVND (reference sequence).

The chain combines TRBV5-1 with TRBJ2-2, with D unresolved. With 4 bases removed from V and 1 base from J, the gap between germline ends came to 8 bases. The CDR3 runs 14 residues. CDR1 and CDR2 (germline): SGHRS, YFSETQ. In DNA form, the CDR3 reads TGCGCCAGCAGCGAGTCATGGAACACCGGGGAGCTGTTTTTT. Its protein product is CASSESWNTGELFF. The full variable domain, rest sourced from reference TRBV5-1 and TRBJ2-2, is KAGVTQTPRYLIKTRGQQVTLSCSPISGHRSVSWYQQTPGQGLQFLFEYFSETQRNKGNFPGRFSGRQFSNSRSEMNVSTLELGDSALYLCASSESWNTGELFFGEGSRLTVL.

By sample fraction, this clone is medium-sized (0.01 to 0.1%). This sequence joins TRBV28 and TRBJ2-7; D is undetermined. V lost 5 bases and J lost 2, with 22 bases in between. The CDR3 runs to 17 residues. Germline V CDR1 and CDR2: MDHEN, SYDVKM. CDR3 sequence: CASSIRTNTRNPYEQYF. DNA for the CDR3: TGTGCCAGCAGTATTCGAACGAATACGCGGAACCCCTACGAGCAGTACTTC.